What follows are 17 T cell receptor beta chains derived from one specimen sequenced in a study of regulatory T cells in long-lasting Graves disease. Library construction for TCR beta used iRepertoire HTBI primers and Arm-PCR of CDR3 regions. MiXCR, run by TCRdb on the multiplex PCR reads, gives a single entry per CDR3 protein. The sample gives 350,000 to 450,000 distinct CDR3 sequences, roughly 24% of which show up once; around 30% is in the top ten. Time point of the sample: persistent/refractory GD, antithyroid drugs over 5 years with positive TRAb. Researchers made the TCR library from RNA that was extracted from PBMCs. Sequenced here: peripheral blood mononuclear cells (PBMCs), sampled when the disease was refractory, from a patient treated with antithyroid drugs. These receptors came from a woman in her forties with Graves disease.

This clonotype was picked up a small number of times. The chain employs TRBV28 and TRBJ2-6; D is possibly TRBD1 or TRBD2 (5 bases each). Germline V gene lookup returns CDR1 MDHEN and CDR2 SYDVKM. The V gene lost 6 bases and the J gene lost 2 bases, with 11 bases spanning the gap. This CDR3 contains 15 residues. The CDR3 reads CASRVGAAGANVLTF. Here the CDR3 DNA reads TGTGCCAGCAGGGTCGGGGCGGCTGGGGCCAACGTCCTGACTTTC.

This clonotype was observed a handful of times. V and J are TRBV27 and TRBJ2-7; 8 bases align to TRBD1. Losses at the gene ends were 10 bases for V and 5 bases for J; bases not matched to a gene: 10. This CDR3 has 13 amino acids. From germline, CDR1 is MNHEY and CDR2 SMNVEV (reference sequence). Written as DNA, the CDR3 is TGTGCCACTGGAGTAGGACAGGGCCACGAGCAGTACTTC. It is translated as CATGVGQGHEQYF.

This clonotype was picked up a small number of times. This chain connects TRBV19 to TRBJ2-2; 12 nucleotides align to TRBD1. V was clipped by 5 bases and J by 4 bases; unmatched bases: 14. This CDR3 is 19 amino acids long. The germline CDR1 and CDR2 sequences are LNHDA and SQIVND (reference sequence). The DNA of the CDR3 is TGTGCCAGTAGTCCCCAGGGACAGGGGGCGCGAGGGATCACCGGGGAGCTGTTTTTT. Protein: CASSPQGQGARGITGELFF.

This chain joins TRBV5-5 and TRBJ2-3, with 7 bases lining up with TRBD2. Germline V CDR1 and CDR2: SGHKS, YYEKEE (reference sequence). Trimming cost V 1 base and J 3 bases; bases outside gene matches: 2. The CDR3 sequence is 14 residues long. CDR3 DNA: TGTGCCAGCAGCTTGCGGCGGGAGACAGATACGCAGTATTTT. It encodes CASSLRRETDTQYF.

The table lists this clonotype with many counts. The chain employs TRBV12-3 or TRBV12-4 and TRBJ1-1; D unclear. The CDR3 contains 12 residues. V lost 5 bases and J 1 base, leaving 5 bases between the germline ends. In DNA form, the CDR3 reads TGTGCCAGCAGTCCTTCGAACACTGAAGCTTTCTTT. This translates into CASSPSNTEAFF.

This clonotype was seen a handful of times. The chain links TRBV24-1 to TRBJ2-3; D remains ambiguous. The CDR3 spans 16 residues. Per germline, CDR1 KGHDR and CDR2 SFDVKD. Deletions cut 3 bases from V and 0 bases from J, with 12 bases between. CDR3 sequence reads: CATSDDLDHSTDTQYF. The CDR3 DNA is TGTGCCACCAGTGATGACTTAGACCATAGCACAGATACGCAGTATTTT.

This clonotype has only a few counts. The rearrangement links TRBV6-5 to TRBJ1-5; no firm D call. This CDR3 has 16 residues. The germline CDR1 and CDR2 sequences are MNHEY and SVGAGI. V lost 4 bases to trimming and J lost 1 base, with 14 bases between them. CDR3 DNA sequence: TGTGCCAGCAGTTTTTCTCCTAGTTGGAGCAATCAGCCCCAGCATTTT. Amino acids: CASSFSPSWSNQPQHF.

A single count supports this clonotype. The chain combines TRBV14 with TRBJ2-7; TRBD2 agrees at 13 bases. The V and J ends lost 3 bases and 5 bases, in that order; junction bases with no gene match: 7. CDR1 is SGHDN and CDR2 is FVKESK in the germline V gene. The CDR3 covers 16 residues. The CDR3 sequence: CASSQARTSGSHEQYF. CDR3 nucleotides: TGTGCCAGCAGCCAGGCAAGGACTAGCGGGAGCCACGAGCAGTACTTC. The full variable domain, completed using reference TRBV14 and TRBJ2-7, is EAGVTQFPSHSVIEKGQTVTLRCDPISGHDNLYWYRRVMGKEIKFLLHFVKESKQDESGMPNNRFLAERTGGTYSTLKVQPAELEDSGVYFCASSQARTSGSHEQYFGPGTRLTVT.

The chain has TRBV7-9 and TRBJ2-4, with TRBD1 matching over 10 bases. Germline V gene lookup returns CDR1 SEHNR and CDR2 FQNEAQ (reference sequence). After removal of 5 bases from V and 9 bases from J, the junction contained 10 bases not matched to a gene. The CDR3 spans 15 residues. The CDR3 region is CASSPRTGGLGIQYF. In DNA form, the CDR3 reads TGTGCCAGCAGCCCTAGGACAGGGGGTTTAGGCATTCAGTACTTC.

This chain joins TRBV7-3 and TRBJ1-5; D not certain. The CDR3 has 14 amino acids. V was trimmed by 2 bases and J by 5 bases, leaving 10 bases between them. The germline CDR1 and CDR2 sequences are SGHTA and FQGTGA. This chain's CDR3 is CASSLGPQDQPQHF. CDR3 DNA: TGTGCCAGCAGCTTAGGACCACAAGATCAGCCCCAGCATTTT.

This clonotype was counted at least ten times. The CDR3 loop is CASSLVTYEQYF. In nucleotides, the CDR3 is TGTGCCAGCAGCTTGGTTACCTACGAGCAGTACTTC. This chain connects TRBV2 to TRBJ2-7; no reliable D call. Trimming took 6 bases from V and 2 from J, leaving 8 bases between them. From germline, CDR1 is SNHLY and CDR2 FYNNEI. The CDR3 is 12 amino acids.

This clonotype was detected many times. The rearrangement links TRBV6-1 to TRBJ2-5; 7 nucleotides agree with TRBD2. Germline CDR1 reads MNHNS; CDR2 reads SASEGT. With V trimmed by 5 bases and J by 0 bases, 6 bases remained unmatched. CDR3 length equals 15 residues. CDR3 in DNA: TGTGCCAGCAGTAATCACGCGGGGGACCAAGAGACCCAGTACTTC. This encodes CASSNHAGDQETQYF.

At least ten counts were recorded for this clonotype. This chain connects TRBV28 to TRBJ2-7, with a tentative D call TRBD1 (5 bases). V was trimmed by 2 bases and J by 3 bases, leaving 11 bases between them. The CDR3 extends over 14 amino acids. Per the germline V gene, CDR1 is MDHEN and CDR2 is SYDVKM. The CDR3 coding sequence is TGTGCCAGCAGTTTAGGGCAGGGCCGCTACGAGCAGTACTTC. It specifies CASSLGQGRYEQYF.

There are a few counts of this clonotype. The V and J genes are TRBV5-6 and TRBJ1-2; the D is unclear. Trimming removed 0 bases from V and 6 bases from J, with 15 bases in between. The CDR3 extends over 15 amino acids. CDR1 SGHDT and CDR2 YYEEEE come from the germline V gene. The CDR3 sequence: CASSLAASFGDGYTF. As DNA, the CDR3 is TGTGCCAGCAGCTTGGCCGCCAGCTTTGGTGATGGCTACACCTTC. Together with reference TRBV5-6 and TRBJ1-2, the CDR3 gives the full variable domain: DAGVTQSPTHLIKTRGQQVTLRCSPKSGHDTVSWYQQALGQGPQFIFQYYEEEERQRGNFPDRFSGHQFPNYSSELNVNALLLGDSALYLCASSLAASFGDGYTFGSGTRLTVV.

This clonotype was counted between two and nine times. The chain combines TRBV6-1 with TRBJ2-7; the match to TRBD2 covers 10 bases. CDR3 length equals 16 residues. Germline CDR1 is MNHNS and CDR2 is SASEGT. The junction had 6 bases not matched to a gene; V was cut back by 4 bases and J by 0 bases. CDR3 in amino acids: CASSALAGDFSYEQYF. The CDR3 DNA sequence: TGTGCCAGCAGTGCTCTAGCGGGAGACTTCTCCTACGAGCAGTACTTC.

This clonotype showed up many times. This sequence may be a read error, since a much larger clone differs from it by one base. The chain is built from TRBV28 and TRBJ2-5, with D hard to call. Per the germline V gene, CDR1 is MDHEN and CDR2 is SYDVKM. The CDR3 contains 13 residues. The chain's CDR3 is CASSLPHQGTQYF. DNA of the CDR3: TGTGCCAGCAGTTTGCCACACCAAGGGACCCAGTACTTC.

This clonotype occurred many times. The chain links TRBV11-2 to TRBJ2-7, with TRBD2 identical over 11 bases. Germline V gives CDR1 SGHAT, CDR2 FQNNGV. The CDR3 runs 14 residues. The V and J ends lost 0 bases and 7 bases, in that order; junction bases with no gene match: 2. The DNA of the CDR3 is TGTGCCAGCAGCTTAGAACTAGCGGGAGTTGAGCAGTACTTC. It codes for CASSLELAGVEQYF.